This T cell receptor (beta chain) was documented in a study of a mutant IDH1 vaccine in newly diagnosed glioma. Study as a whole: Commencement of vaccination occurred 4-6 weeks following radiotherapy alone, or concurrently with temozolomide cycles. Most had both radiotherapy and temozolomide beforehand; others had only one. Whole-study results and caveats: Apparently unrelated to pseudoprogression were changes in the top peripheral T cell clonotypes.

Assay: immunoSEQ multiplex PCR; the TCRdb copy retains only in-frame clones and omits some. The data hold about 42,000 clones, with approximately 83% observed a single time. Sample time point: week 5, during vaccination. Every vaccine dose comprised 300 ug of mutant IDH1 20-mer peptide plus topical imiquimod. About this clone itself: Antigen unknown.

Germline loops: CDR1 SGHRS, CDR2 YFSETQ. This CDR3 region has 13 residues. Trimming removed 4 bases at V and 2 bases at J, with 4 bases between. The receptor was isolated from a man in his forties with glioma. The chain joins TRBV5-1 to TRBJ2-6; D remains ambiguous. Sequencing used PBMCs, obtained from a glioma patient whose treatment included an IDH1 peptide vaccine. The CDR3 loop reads CASSGPGANVLTF. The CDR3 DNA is TGCGCCAGCAGCGGCCCTGGGGCCAACGTCCTGACTTTC.